A single sample is the source of the 27 T cell receptor beta chains below, sequenced in a study of cytomegalovirus exposure and HLA in healthy donors. It was with 60 Vbeta and 13 Jbeta primers that the PCR ran. Generated by immunoSEQ multiplex PCR, the TCRdb table keeps only in-frame clones and is missing some. The sample holds 95,000 to 100,000 clones, roughly 82% seen once. Input material: PBMCs. These receptors came from a man aged 45 to 65 in good health and CMV-seronegative.

The chain joins TRBV11-2 to TRBJ2-3; 10 positions match TRBD2. The CDR3 totals 16 residues. Germline CDR1 SGHAT, CDR2 FQNNGV. Trimming cost V 2 bases and J 4 bases; bases outside gene matches: 6. This CDR3 is CASSLSGGVGSDTQYF. In DNA form, the CDR3 reads TGTGCCAGCAGCTTAAGCGGGGGGGTGGGGTCAGATACGCAGTATTTT.

V usage is TRBV18 and J usage is TRBJ1-2; no firm D call. Germline V gives CDR1 KGHSH, CDR2 LQKENI. Between the trimmed V and J ends, which lost 3 bases and 8 bases, there was a span of 13 bases. The CDR3 sequence is 13 residues long. The DNA of the CDR3 is TGTGCCAGCTCACCCTCGGAGGGTAAGGGCTACACCTTC. The encoded protein is CASSPSEGKGYTF.

The chain couples TRBV11-2 to TRBJ1-1; D unclear. There are 14 residues in the CDR3. The germline gives CDR1 SGHAT, CDR2 FQNNGV. With 5 bases removed from V and 0 bases from J, the gap between germline ends came to 10 bases. Written as DNA, the CDR3 is TGTGCCAGCAGCCCAGGTGGTTTGAACACTGAAGCTTTCTTT. Its protein product is CASSPGGLNTEAFF.

This chain links TRBV30 with TRBJ2-5; TRBD2 matches 9 bases. The CDR3 is 15 amino acids. CDR1 and CDR2 from the germline V gene are GTSNPN and SVGIG (reference sequence). Germline trimming cut 5 bases from V and 2 bases from J; bases unmatched to any gene: 9. CDR3 residues: CAWSHGLAGQETQYF. The CDR3 nucleotides read TGTGCCTGGTCTCACGGGCTAGCGGGACAAGAGACCCAGTACTTC.

This clone has just a few counts. The chain employs TRBV18 and TRBJ1-1; no clear D gene. V lost 2 bases and J 3 bases, leaving 10 bases between the germline ends. The CDR3 covers 14 residues. Germline V gene lookup returns CDR1 KGHSH and CDR2 LQKENI. CDR3 sequence reads: CASSPGPGDTEAFF. The CDR3, as DNA: TGTGCCAGCTCACCAGGGCCCGGGGACACTGAAGCTTTCTTT.

This sequence joins TRBV7-2 and TRBJ2-1; D call uncertain. The V end was cut by 3 bases, the J end by 4 bases, with 7 bases between. The CDR3 extends over 13 amino acids. Germline V gene data show CDR1 as SGHTA and CDR2 as FQGNSA. CDR3 bases: TGTGCCAGCAGCTTGACACGTTACAATGAGCAGTTCTTC. It is translated as CASSLTRYNEQFF. Complete variable domain (other parts from reference TRBV7-2 and TRBJ2-1): GAGVSQSPSNKVTEKGKDVELRCDPISGHTALYWYRQSLGQGLEFLIYFQGNSAPDKSGLPSDRFSAERTGGSVSTLTIQRTQQEDSAVYLCASSLTRYNEQFFGPGTRLTVL.

V and J are TRBV5-1 and TRBJ1-1, with TRBD1 matching over 8 bases. The CDR3 consists of 15 residues. Germline values: CDR1 SGHRS, CDR2 YFSETQ. Unmatched junction bases numbered 6, after V lost 0 bases and J lost 5 bases. The CDR3 sequence is CASSLGQGPETEAFF. The CDR3 coding sequence is TGCGCCAGCAGCTTGGGACAGGGGCCGGAAACTGAAGCTTTCTTT.

The chain is built from TRBV14 and TRBJ2-1; D ambiguous. This CDR3 spans 14 amino acids. V was shortened by 4 bases and J by 1 base, with 8 bases between the two germline ends. Germline-derived CDR1 and CDR2 are SGHDN and FVKESK. The CDR3 reads CASSPPGSYNEQFF. In DNA, the CDR3 is TGTGCCAGCAGCCCTCCCGGGTCCTACAATGAGCAGTTCTTC. Full variable domain (outside the CDR3, taken from reference TRBV14 and TRBJ2-1): EAGVTQFPSHSVIEKGQTVTLRCDPISGHDNLYWYRRVMGKEIKFLLHFVKESKQDESGMPNNRFLAERTGGTYSTLKVQPAELEDSGVYFCASSPPGSYNEQFFGPGTRLTVL.

The V and J genes are TRBV30 and TRBJ1-6; D remains ambiguous. V was pared by 3 bases and J by 9 bases, with 15 bases between. This CDR3 has 14 residues. Germline CDR1 GTSNPN, CDR2 SVGIG (reference sequence). CDR3 loop: CAWRRERIASPLHF. The CDR3 DNA follows: TGTGCCTGGAGACGGGAGAGGATAGCTTCACCCCTCCACTTT.

The rearrangement uses TRBV7-3 and TRBJ2-1, with D possibly being TRBD1 (7 bases). There are 14 residues in the CDR3. Trimming pared 1 base from V and 10 bases from J, leaving 14 bases between. Germline CDR1 is SGHTA and CDR2 is FQGTGA. Here the CDR3 reads CASSLRPGGIEQFF. The CDR3 nucleotides are TGTGCCAGCAGCTTAAGGCCAGGGGGGATCGAGCAGTTCTTC. Full variable domain (rest looked up from reference TRBV7-3 and TRBJ2-1): GAGVSQTPSNKVTEKGKYVELRCDPISGHTALYWYRQSLGQGPEFLIYFQGTGAADDSGLPNDRFFAVRPEGSVSTLKIQRTERGDSAVYLCASSLRPGGIEQFFGPGTRLTVL.

The V gene is TRBV7-9, the J gene TRBJ2-2; D gene unclear. V was shortened by 5 bases and J by 5 bases, with 9 bases between the two germline ends. CDR1 SEHNR and CDR2 FQNEAQ come from the germline V gene (reference sequence). The CDR3 sequence is 13 residues long. The CDR3 DNA reads TGTGCCAGCAGCCCTCACGAGACCGGGGAGCTGTTTTTT. Amino acids: CASSPHETGELFF.

The chain couples TRBV6-6 to TRBJ2-1; D perhaps matches TRBD1 (7 bases). This CDR3 spans 13 amino acids. Germline loops: CDR1 MNHNY, CDR2 SVGAGI (reference sequence). Trimming shortened V by 2 bases and J by 10 bases, and 12 bases separated the two germline ends. The CDR3 DNA reads as TGTGCCAGCAGTTACAGGGGGCGGGGAGAGCAGTTCTTC. It translates to CASSYRGRGEQFF.

This clone was counted once. The chain links TRBV10-3 to TRBJ1-2; maybe TRBD1 (6 bases). Germline loops: CDR1 ENHRY, CDR2 SYGVKD. This CDR3 region has 14 residues. V dropped 6 bases and J dropped 1 base, with 12 bases sitting between them. CDR3 in DNA: TGTGCCATCAGGGGTCAACAGGGTAACTATGGCTACACCTTC. It specifies CAIRGQQGNYGYTF.

V usage is TRBV28 and J usage is TRBJ1-2; D gene unclear. Deletions cut 3 bases from V and 7 bases from J, with 12 bases between. Germline V lookup: CDR1 MDHEN, CDR2 SYDVKM. This CDR3 contains 13 residues. The CDR3 DNA reads as TGTGCCAGCAGTTTGGGCAGGTCGTCTGGCTACACCTTC. It translates to CASSLGRSSGYTF.

The chain couples TRBV18 to TRBJ1-5, with 8 bases fitting TRBD1. This CDR3 is 16 amino acids long. CDR1 and CDR2 from the germline V gene are KGHSH and LQKENI. V shed 6 bases, J shed 3 bases, and the junction held 10 bases outside the gene matches. The CDR3 loop reads CASSPIDRGNNQPQHF. DNA for the CDR3: TGTGCCAGCTCTCCTATAGACAGGGGAAACAATCAGCCCCAGCATTTT.

This chain uses TRBV7-3 with TRBJ1-2, with D tentatively TRBD1 (5 bases). Trimming stripped 5 bases from V and 4 bases from J, with 11 bases between. Germline loops: CDR1 SGHTA, CDR2 FQGTGA. This CDR3 region has 13 residues. CDR3 nucleotides: TGTGCCAGCAGCATACTCGGGGGCTATGGCTACACCTTC. Amino acids: CASSILGGYGYTF.

V is TRBV6-1 and J is TRBJ2-7, with 8 bases fitting TRBD2. Germline CDR1 is MNHNS and CDR2 is SASEGT. The V segment lost 10 bases and the J segment 3 bases; nucleotides outside the gene matches: 11. The CDR3 extends over 14 amino acids. The CDR3 nucleotides are TGTGCCACCACCATTACTAGCGGAGACTACGAGCAGTACTTC. The encoded protein is CATTITSGDYEQYF.

This clone was counted between two and nine times. The chain is built from TRBV30 and TRBJ2-5; 7 nucleotides match TRBD1. The ends lost 5 bases at V and 5 bases at J; junction bases unmatched: 8. Germline V CDR1 and CDR2: GTSNPN, SVGIG (reference sequence). The CDR3 totals 13 residues. CDR3 DNA: TGTGCCTGGGGTGACAGGGTCGGGGAGACCCAGTACTTC. This translates into CAWGDRVGETQYF.

This clone showed up just once. The chain links TRBV6-1 to TRBJ1-1; TRBD1 aligns across 8 bases. V dropped 3 bases and J dropped 1; count of bases not matched to a gene: 4. The CDR3 runs 15 residues. Per the germline V gene, CDR1 is MNHNS and CDR2 is SASEGT. The chain's CDR3 is CASSERQGSNTEAFF. CDR3 DNA: TGTGCCAGCAGTGAGAGACAGGGGTCGAACACTGAAGCTTTCTTT.

The chain recombines TRBV18 with TRBJ2-2, with 7 bases that match TRBD1. The CDR3 totals 16 residues. Germline V gene lookup returns CDR1 KGHSH and CDR2 LQKENI. J was trimmed by 1 base and V by 4 bases; bases with no gene match: 6. CDR3 bases: TGTGCCAGCTCACGACCGGGACAGAGGAACACCGGGGAGCTGTTTTTT. This sequence encodes CASSRPGQRNTGELFF.

The gene calls are TRBV27 and TRBJ2-5; TRBD1 matches 7 bases. The J call could be wrong; TRBJ2-7 is a better fit for the DNA end. This CDR3 has 15 residues. Per germline, CDR1 MNHEY and CDR2 SMNVEV (reference sequence). In DNA form, the CDR3 reads TGTGCCAGCAGTTTCAGGGACAGCTCACGCTACGAGCAGTACTTC. Amino acid sequence: CASSFRDSSRYEQYF.

The chain recombines TRBV9 with TRBJ2-3; 12 bases align to TRBD2. The V segment lost 4 bases and the J segment 5 bases; nucleotides outside the gene matches: 8. Germline V lookup: CDR1 SGDLS, CDR2 YYNGEE. This CDR3 is 16 amino acids long. CDR3 in amino acids: CASSPPGLAGQDTQYF. The CDR3 DNA sequence: TGTGCCAGCAGCCCCCCGGGACTAGCGGGCCAAGATACGCAGTATTTT.

Concerning this clone itself: This sequence may be a read error, since a much larger clone differs from it by one base. The V gene is TRBV4-3, the J gene TRBJ1-1; TRBD1 is a possible D gene (5 bases). With 4 bases removed from V and 5 bases from J, the gap between germline ends came to 11 bases. Germline V CDR1 and CDR2: LGHNA, YSLEER. This CDR3 comprises 13 residues. DNA of the CDR3: TGCGCCAGCAGCCTCGGGGGGGGGACTGAAGCTTTCTTT. This encodes CASSLGGGTEAFF.

This chain links TRBV18 with TRBJ2-1, with D maybe TRBD2 (7 bases). The CDR3 has 16 residues. Trimming removed 6 bases from V and 0 bases from J, with 15 bases in between. Germline V gene lookup returns CDR1 KGHSH and CDR2 LQKENI. The CDR3 DNA reads TGTGCCAGCTCCCAGTCGGGGGGCAGCTCCTACAATGAGCAGTTCTTC. Translated: CASSQSGGSSYNEQFF.

This chain links TRBV5-6 with TRBJ1-3; 10 nucleotides line up with TRBD1. Germline lookup yields CDR1 SGHDT and CDR2 YYEEEE. This CDR3 contains 16 residues. V dropped 4 bases and J dropped 0; count of bases not matched to a gene: 4. The CDR3 sequence is CASSQGQGSSGNTIYF. DNA of the CDR3: TGTGCCAGCAGCCAGGGACAGGGGAGCTCTGGAAACACCATATATTTT. The full variable domain, completed using reference TRBV5-6 and TRBJ1-3, is DAGVTQSPTHLIKTRGQQVTLRCSPKSGHDTVSWYQQALGQGPQFIFQYYEEEERQRGNFPDRFSGHQFPNYSSELNVNALLLGDSALYLCASSQGQGSSGNTIYFGEGSWLTVV.

A note on this clone: A read error may produce the germline difference seen at one junction end. The same CDR3 arises from other DNA sequences in this sample as well. This chain joins TRBV18 and TRBJ1-1; 8 nucleotides line up with TRBD1. The germline V gene encodes CDR1 KGHSH and CDR2 LQKENI. This CDR3 region has 14 residues. The CDR3 nucleotides read TGCGCCAGCTCACCAAACAGGGGGGGGACTGAAGCTTTCTTT. Translation gives CASSPNRGGTEAFF. The whole variable domain, filled in from reference TRBV18 and TRBJ1-1, reads NAGVMQNPRHLVRRRGQEARLRCSPMKGHSHVYWYRQLPEEGLKFMVYLQKENIIDESGMPKERFSAEFPKEGPSILRIQQVVRGDSAAYFCASSPNRGGTEAFFGQGTRLTVV.

This clone was seen a handful of times. This chain uses TRBV7-6 with TRBJ2-5, with 15 bases identical to TRBD2. With 4 bases clipped from V and 5 bases from J, the junction kept 8 bases outside the gene matches. Germline V lookup: CDR1 SGHVS, CDR2 FNYEAQ. The CDR3 is made up of 17 amino acids. The CDR3 region has the DNA TGTGCCAGCAGCTCCTGGACTAGCGGGAGGGCCCAGGAGACCCAGTACTTC. Protein sequence: CASSSWTSGRAQETQYF.